The rows below give T cell receptor beta chains drawn from one sample of a study of PD-L1 blockade in urothelial cancer. Data came from immunoSEQ multiplex PCR; TCRdb stores just in-frame clones and leaves some out. This table has 58,000 or so clones, 65% to 90% appearing once. The sample here was PBMCs, taken around atezolizumab (anti-PD-L1) treatment. These receptors were obtained from a man aged 65-85 years with urothelial cancer. Each CDR3 is given with its conserved first and last residue. Fields, in order: D gene, J gene, clone size, V gene, CDR3 protein, CDR3 DNA. D genes are given only for firm matches. Size tells how often a clone was seen (once, few, many) or the class of an expanded clone, and some rows leave it out.

>-|TRBJ1-4|-|TRBV5-1
CASSFGGTNNEKLFF
TGCGCCAGCAGCTTCGGGGGGACTAATAATGAAAAACTGTTTTTT
>-|TRBJ1-1|-|TRBV18
CASSPSRGDTEAFF
TGTGCCAGCTCACCGTCCCGAGGAGACACTGAAGCTTTCTTT
>TRBD1|TRBJ1-5|-|TRBV30
CAWSVRTGKGDQPQHF
TGTGCCTGGAGTGTACGGACAGGGAAGGGTGATCAGCCCCAGCATTTT
>TRBD1|TRBJ2-5|-|TRBV6-1
CASSEPAGGLETQYF
TGTGCCAGCAGTGAACCGGCAGGGGGCCTAGAGACCCAGTACTTC
>-|TRBJ1-2|-|TRBV6-6
CASTARYGYTF
TGTGCCAGCACCGCTAGGTATGGCTACACCTTC
>-|TRBJ1-5|-|TRBV7-8
CASSLAVVRAFNQPQHF
TGTGCCAGCAGCTTAGCCGTAGTCAGGGCGTTCAATCAGCCCCAGCATTTT
>-|TRBJ1-5|few|TRBV28
CASSSFTGNNQPQHF
TGTGCCAGCAGCTCCTTTACAGGGAACAATCAGCCCCAGCATTTT
>TRBD2|TRBJ2-7|-|TRBV4-2
CASSLREGLDEQYF
TGTGCCAGCAGCCTGCGGGAGGGCCTCGACGAGCAGTACTTC
>-|TRBJ2-5|-|TRBV5-4
CASSSTSAGYQETQYF
TGTGCCAGCAGCTCCACCAGTGCGGGGTACCAAGAGACCCAGTACTTC
>TRBD2|TRBJ2-1|-|TRBV5-1
CASSPEGLAGVDEQFF
TGCGCCAGCAGCCCGGAGGGACTAGCGGGAGTGGATGAGCAGTTCTTC
>TRBD1|TRBJ1-1|-|TRBV5-1
CASSPGDRENTEAFF
TGCGCCAGCAGCCCAGGTGACAGGGAGAACACTGAAGCTTTCTTT
>-|TRBJ2-7|-|TRBV10-3
CAIRDSGSSYEQYF
TGTGCCATCAGGGATAGCGGAAGCTCCTACGAGCAGTACTTC
>TRBD1|TRBJ2-2|medium-sized|TRBV19
CASSTGGRGTGELFF
TGTGCCAGTAGTACAGGGGGCAGGGGCACCGGGGAGCTGTTTTTT
>TRBD2|TRBJ2-5|-|TRBV7-8
CASSLEVGLAVNLGTQYF
TGTGCCAGCAGCTTAGAAGTGGGACTAGCGGTAAATTTGGGGACCCAGTACTTC
>-|TRBJ2-5|-|TRBV18
CASSPELSSIRETQYF
TGTGCCAGCTCACCTGAACTATCCAGTATAAGGGAGACCCAGTACTTC
>-|TRBJ2-7|once|TRBV5-6
CASSDERVSSYEQYF
TGTGCCAGCAGCGACGAGCGGGTAAGCTCCTACGAGCAGTACTTC
>-|TRBJ2-1|once|TRBV18
CASSPTNLRNNEQFF
TGTGCCAGCTCACCCACCAATCTACGTAACAATGAGCAGTTCTTC
>-|TRBJ1-5|-|TRBV4-1
CASSQEYQGQPQHF
TGCGCCAGCAGCCAAGAATACCAGGGGCAGCCCCAGCATTTT
>-|TRBJ1-1|few|TRBV5-1
CASSLRGGTEAFF
TGCGCCAGCAGCTTAAGAGGGGGCACTGAAGCTTTCTTT
>-|TRBJ2-1|-|TRBV29-1
CSVPTSSYNEQFF
TGCAGCGTTCCTACTAGCTCCTACAATGAGCAGTTCTTC
>TRBD1|TRBJ2-5|-|TRBV5-5
CASSYRPGTGQETQYF
TGTGCCAGCAGCTATCGCCCCGGGACAGGGCAAGAGACCCAGTACTTC
>-|TRBJ2-3|once|TRBV7-6
CASSLVYSSDTQYF
TGTGCCAGCAGCTTAGTTTATAGTTCAGATACGCAGTATTTT
>TRBD2|TRBJ2-3|-|TRBV30
CAWRDSEAGGGLDTQYF
TGTGCCTGGAGGGACTCCGAAGCGGGGGGGGGTTTAGATACGCAGTATTTT
>-|TRBJ1-4|-|TRBV28
CASSLHDSLNEKLFF
TGTGCCAGCAGTCTCCACGACAGTCTCAATGAAAAACTGTTTTTT
>-|TRBJ2-7|once|TRBV18
CASSPSLAGGSYEQYF
TGTGCCAGCTCACCAAGTCTAGCAGGTGGGTCCTACGAGCAGTACTTC
>-|TRBJ2-5|-|TRBV30
CACERVGQTQYF
TGTGCCTGCGAGCGGGTAGGGCAGACCCAGTACTTC
>TRBD1|TRBJ2-1|-|TRBV11-3
CASSIQGQTYNEQFF
TGTGCCAGCAGCATCCAGGGACAGACCTACAATGAGCAGTTCTTC
>-|TRBJ1-1|-|TRBV19
CASREIRGWNTEAFF
TGTGCCAGTAGAGAAATCAGGGGCTGGAACACTGAAGCTTTCTTT
>-|TRBJ2-7|-|TRBV7-9
CASSPTAAGQYF
TGTGCCAGCAGCCCTACAGCAGCCGGGCAGTACTTC
>TRBD2|TRBJ2-3|-|TRBV28
CASSDQTSGRRHTQYF
TGTGCCAGCAGCGATCAGACTAGCGGGAGACGGCATACGCAGTATTTT
>-|TRBJ2-2|-|TRBV9
CASSVARVPSGELFF
TGTGCCAGCAGCGTAGCCAGGGTTCCGTCCGGGGAGCTGTTTTTT
>-|TRBJ2-2|-|TRBV7-2
CASSAAPFNTGELFF
TGTGCCAGCAGCGCGGCCCCATTTAACACCGGGGAGCTGTTTTTT
>TRBD2|TRBJ2-2|once|TRBV18
CASSPPLSGSLTGELFF
TGTGCCAGCTCACCACCCCTAAGCGGGAGCCTGACCGGGGAGCTGTTTTTT
>-|TRBJ2-7|-|TRBV28
CASTQPPGVYEQYF
TGTGCCAGCACCCAACCCCCAGGCGTTTACGAGCAGTACTTC
>-|TRBJ2-1|-|TRBV5-5
CASSGAQDYNEQFF
TGTGCCAGCAGTGGGGCCCAGGACTACAATGAGCAGTTCTTC
>TRBD2|TRBJ2-3|once|TRBV5-1
CASGTSGRPSTDTQYF
TGCGCCAGCGGGACTAGCGGGAGGCCTAGCACAGATACGCAGTATTTT
>TRBD1|TRBJ1-2|-|TRBV5-6
CASSWTGQGINYGYTF
TGTGCCAGCAGCTGGACGGGACAGGGGATAAACTATGGCTACACCTTC
>-|TRBJ2-1|-|TRBV25-1
CASSDPSGESAYNEQFF
TGTGCCAGCAGTGACCCTTCGGGGGAATCGGCGTACAATGAGCAGTTCTTC
>-|TRBJ2-5|-|TRBV7-9
CASSPRRAQETQYF
TGTGCCAGCAGCCCCCGGCGGGCCCAAGAGACCCAGTACTTC
>-|TRBJ2-3|-|TRBV4-1
CASSQEGPGSTDTQYF
TGCGCCAGCAGCCAAGAAGGTCCGGGAAGCACAGATACGCAGTATTTT
>TRBD1|TRBJ1-2|-|TRBV30
CAWGGTGFGYTF
TGTGCCTGGGGCGGGACAGGCTTTGGCTACACCTTC
>-|TRBJ2-2|-|TRBV10-2
CASRGAITGELFF
TGCGCCAGCAGAGGAGCCATCACCGGGGAGCTGTTTTTT
>-|TRBJ1-2|-|TRBV4-1
CASTRSLIGGYRANYGYTF
TGCGCCAGCACGAGGTCCCTAATAGGGGGATATCGCGCTAACTATGGCTACACCTTC
>-|TRBJ1-1|-|TRBV6-1
CASKDSSEVAEAFF
TGTGCCAGCAAGGACAGCTCAGAAGTCGCTGAAGCTTTCTTT
>TRBD2|TRBJ2-1|-|TRBV18
CASSHGLVANNEQFF
TGTGCCAGCTCACACGGACTAGTTGCGAACAATGAGCAGTTCTTC
>-|TRBJ2-7|-|TRBV5-1
CASSLWGVGEQYF
TGCGCCAGCAGCTTGTGGGGGGTGGGGGAGCAGTACTTC
>TRBD1|TRBJ2-1|-|TRBV29-1
CSVAPGTGNNEQFF
TGCAGCGTTGCCCCCGGGACAGGCAACAATGAGCAGTTCTTC